The source of this T cell receptor (beta chain) is a study of T cells expressing NK-cell markers. Looking at the study overall: Sequencing of TCR beta repertoires drew on sorted CD3+CD56+NKG2C+, CD3+CD56+NKG2C- and CD3+CD56-NKG2C+ T cells.

The CDR3 length is 14 residues. Germline lookup yields CDR1 SGHRS and CDR2 YFSETQ. On this clonotype itself: The antigen remains unidentified.

Study-level findings and limits: These clonotypes also led the CD3+CD56-NKG2C+ fraction in a few donors.

Researchers built TCR beta cDNA using 5'RACE template switching with UMIs. One entry per CDR3 protein, without DNA, is what TCRdb gives after re-calling the 5' RACE reads. Recorded here are about 540,000 distinct CDR3 sequences; the top ten clones represent roughly 3.6%. The sequenced sample consisted of blood T cells: a sorted CD56 or NKG2C T cell subset, CD4+ or CD8+ T cells, or bulk PBMC T cells (not recorded which). This sequence joins TRBV5-1 and TRBJ2-3. This receptor was taken from a young man in good health. The CDR3: CASSLANRSDTQYF. The full variable domain, in which reference TRBV5-1 and TRBJ2-3 provide the parts outside the CDR3, is KAGVTQTPRYLIKTRGQQVTLSCSPISGHRSVSWYQQTPGQGLQFLFEYFSETQRNKGNFPGRFSGRQFSNSRSEMNVSTLELGDSALYLCASSLANRSDTQYFGPGTRLTVL.